The present T cell receptor beta chain was sequenced within a study of cytomegalovirus exposure and HLA in healthy donors (dated by TCRdb to 2017 to 2019). Some background on the complete study: According to an earlier analysis of 587 of the donors, about 179 million T cells yielded over 90 million unique TCR beta sequences and 276 Gb of sequence data. Around 330 gigabases of sequencing data and around 90 million unique TCR sequences made up an early release that covered fewer than 650 HLA-typed donors. The genetic ancestry cluster associated with self-reported Caucasian donors included 81% of the 300 to 400 genotyped donors. The study was designed to test whether signatures of past pathogen exposure could be identified by cataloging public T cell receptors. The study profiled the T cell repertoires of about 640 subjects by immunosequencing and related them to cytomegalovirus serostatus. A separate validation cohort of approximately 130 different subjects was used in addition to the approximately 700-subject first cohort. High-throughput TCR immunosequencing, statistical association of individual TCRs with disease status, and machine learning were combined to predict cytomegalovirus infection status. A later analysis re-analyzed previously published TCR beta repertoires from 660 or so donors and added high-resolution HLA genotyping to study TCR occurrence patterns. Rather than using new phenotypic data, the later analysis identified candidate immune exposures from TCR beta sequences and from how often those sequences occurred across donors. An earlier analysis of nearly 600 of the donors applied high-throughput TCR beta sequencing to assess whether each TCR beta V gene segment acted as functional or pseudogenic. Alongside the repertoire data, information on donor age, sex, ethnicity and CMV serostatus was compiled. A later genetic analysis took genome-wide SNP genotypes for about 65% of the roughly 670 donors and used that subset as a discovery cohort. All discovery cohort repertoires had been generated on a single sequencing platform. HLA typing included class I and class II loci at four-digit resolution. The number of donors typed differed by locus, with about 629-640 for A, B, C, DRB1 and DQB1, over 500 for DQA1, 600 to 610 for DPA1, and some 470 for DPB1. A handful of DR-DQ haplotypes were handled as single units for association and clustering because linkage in the cohort was strong. Among about 390 genotyped donors of the cohort, an average of approximately 250,000 unique TCR beta nucleotide sequences were sequenced per donor, about a sixth of them non-productive.

The library relied on the immunoSEQ multiplex PCR assay. A mixture of 60 forward primers for TCR Vbeta segments and 13 reverse primers for TCR Jbeta segments was used in the multiplex PCR. Amplification of the CDR3 region of rearranged TCR beta genes was performed with a multiplex PCR assay on genomic DNA. On the Illumina HiSeq System, the amplified TCR beta libraries were sequenced as 87-base-pair reads. The published analysis was carried out like this. Across the roughly 700 repertoires, a later analysis counted approximately 75 million unique TCR beta chains, approximately 12 million of which were shared by at least two donors. A nearest-neighbor algorithm error-corrected the raw reads and collapsed the reads into unique sequences, merging closely related sequences to remove PCR and sequencing errors. V, D and J gene segments were assigned by aligning CDR3 sequences to IMGT reference sequences. For a sequence to be retained, at least a six-nucleotide match to both a V gene segment and a J gene segment was required. Rearrangements were called productive when the CDR3 lacked stop codons and stayed in frame with V and J; all others were non-productive. CDR3 was defined by IMGT convention, running from the second conserved V-encoded cysteine to the conserved J-encoded phenylalanine. The earlier analysis of a few hundred of the donors excluded sequences that lacked an unambiguous match to a single V gene segment. An earlier analysis of 587 of the donors classified V segments as functional when productive rearrangements were above 56.7% and as segregating when the standard deviation between donors was above 5%. To diagnose cytomegalovirus status from the catalog of TCR beta chain sequences, a statistical classification framework was built. V and J gene assignment, in a later analysis, came from comparing TCR nucleotide sequences with IMGT/GENE-DB human TR gene sequences. In a later analysis, CDR3 sequences and most-parsimonious VDJ recombination scenarios were assigned using the TCRdist pipeline. In a later analysis, each TCR beta chain was defined by its CDR3 amino acid sequence together with its V-gene family, and reads without a unique V-gene family were excluded. A later analysis removed several hundred highly shared, low-generation-probability nucleotide sequences to deal with suspected cross-contamination and a sequencing artifact. For each public chain, a later analysis derived a clonal expansion index from normalized ranks of inferred template counts within each repertoire. A later analysis computed generation probabilities with a VDJ recombination model fitted to out-of-frame rearrangements, and checked the results against IGoR. In a later analysis, hypergeometric tests were used to score TCR-TCR, TCR-HLA and TCR-CMV co-occurrence, with a repertoire-size bias correction applied to TCR pairs. A later analysis estimated false discovery rates by permuting HLA or CMV assignments 20 times. In a later analysis, co-occurring TCRs were grouped using DBSCAN, and TCRdist sequence similarity was added for clustering within HLA-allele-positive subsets. Co-occurrence clustering excluded repertoires with fewer than 30,000 or more than 120,000 public chains, plus five with anomalous nucleotide sharing. This immuneACCESS table, as held by TCRdb, lists in-frame sequences with V and J called but not all clones. Of the missing ones, under half trace to an unresolved V gene in checked studies; the others have no known cause. The V and J calls and clone size are taken from that table; D and trimming were inferred from the DNA. The sample table records approximately 91,000 clones; around 70% of these occur just once. The leading ten clones occupy approximately 1.1% of the sample.

Per the germline V gene, SGHVS is the CDR1 and FQNEAQ is the CDR2. Its CDR3 holds 13 amino acids, cysteine through phenylalanine. Solely the CDR3 DNA is kept, with 39 bases framed from the first base. The germline ends are 9 bases apart after V is trimmed by 5 bases and J by 5 bases. In total, fewer than 750 healthy bone marrow donors made up the cohort. All cohort members were sampled while nominally healthy, although unrecorded immune exposures were likely present. The donor was CMV seronegative and was included in the group of a few hundred seronegative cohort members. A peripheral blood sample was collected from each donor, and TCR beta sequencing was performed on peripheral blood mononuclear cells. The Qiagen DNeasy Blood Extraction Kit was used to extract genomic DNA from the blood cell samples. The investigation overall reported the following: A later genetic analysis associated a missense DCLRE1C variant with V-gene and J-gene trimming of TCR beta chains, and an independent cohort replicated the association. A later analysis found that TCR association rates varied across HLA loci, with DRB1 alleles showing the most associated TCRs and HLA-C alleles the fewest. Immune exposure information for the cohort was limited to CMV serostatus. In a later genetic analysis, fewer N-insertions in productive TCRs were reported among donors in an Asian-associated ancestry cluster than the roughly 700-donor mean. Most TCR sequences were observed very rarely across donors, whereas some public TCRs were present in many individuals. The study listed 170 or so TCR beta chains as associated with cytomegalovirus. In a later analysis, over 15,000 TCR beta sequences were associated with specific HLA alleles at a false discovery rate of 0.05. A group of highly shared sequence variants was considered likely to be a technical artifact of the sequencing pipeline. According to a later analysis, most CMV-associated TCR beta chains appeared to be HLA-restricted, and the HLA associations seemed to be driven largely by CMV exposure. The 87-base-pair reads could not distinguish some IMGT-functional V segments, including TRBV6-2 and TRBV6-3, so those segments were excluded. Because HLA typing was unavailable for some donors at each locus, only the typed subset was used in association tests. When HLA alleles, especially DR and DQ, strongly co-occurred, attributing TCR associations to individual alleles was difficult. Fewer than 20 rarely observed V segments, including chromosome 9 orphons, were excluded from the earlier analysis of a few hundred of the donors because counts were too low. Roughly uniform sequencing depth across donors was assumed in presence/absence analyses, although this assumption may not hold. Three of the identified cytomegalovirus-associated TCR beta chains were confirmed in vitro to be specific for cytomegalovirus antigens. The authors suggested that the approach could potentially be extended to other disease states and immunological phenotypes. This cohort had only TCR beta chains sequenced, and the lack of alpha or paired-chain data limited which features could be detected. A further reported finding was that TCR beta sequences accurately predicted the HLA-A and HLA-B alleles for most subjects in the first cohort. Linkage disequilibrium might explain the correlated functional status among segregating V segments, but an unknown experimental factor could not be ruled out. In an earlier analysis of 587 of the donors, most TCR beta V segments appeared in productive rearrangements about 90% or about 30% of the time, broadly matching IMGT annotations. In a later analysis, HLA-associated TCR beta chains were found to be more clonally expanded and to have lower generation probabilities than equally common non-associated chains. Cytomegalovirus status was reported to be diagnosed by the classifier with high specificity and sensitivity in both the original and validation cohorts. A later analysis reported that several top co-occurrence clusters appeared linked to parvovirus B19, influenza, CMV and Epstein-Barr virus.

In regard to this clone: Its antigen specificity is not known. Base qualities were left out, and no much larger clone turns up one base away.

Specimen: PBMCs. The rearranged chain carries TRBV7-8 and TRBJ2-2; possibly the D gene is TRBD1, per 6 matching bases. The clonotype originates from a female donor in good health and CMV-seronegative. The sequence in DNA is TGTGCCAGCAGCCATACAGGGACCGGGGAGCTGTTTTTT. It encodes CASSHTGTGELFF.